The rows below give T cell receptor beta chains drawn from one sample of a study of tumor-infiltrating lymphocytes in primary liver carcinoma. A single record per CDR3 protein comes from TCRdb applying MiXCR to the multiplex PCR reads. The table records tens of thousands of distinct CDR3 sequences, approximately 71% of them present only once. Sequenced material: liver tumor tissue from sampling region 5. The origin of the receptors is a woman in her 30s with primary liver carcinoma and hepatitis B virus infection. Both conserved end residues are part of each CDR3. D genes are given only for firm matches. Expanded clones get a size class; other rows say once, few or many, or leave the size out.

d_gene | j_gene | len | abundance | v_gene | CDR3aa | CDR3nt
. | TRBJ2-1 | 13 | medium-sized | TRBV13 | CASREGNGNEQFF | TGTGCCAGCAGGGAGGGGAACGGCAATGAGCAGTTCTTC
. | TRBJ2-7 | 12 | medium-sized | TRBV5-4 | CASSSMRDEQYF | TGTGCCAGCAGCTCCATGCGGGACGAGCAGTACTTC
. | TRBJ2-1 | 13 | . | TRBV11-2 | CASSLGSYNEQFF | TGTGCCAGCAGCTTAGGCTCCTACAATGAGCAGTTCTTC
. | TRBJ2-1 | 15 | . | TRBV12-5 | CTSGPERDYYNEQFF | TGTACTAGTGGCCCTGAAAGGGATTATTACAATGAGCAGTTCTTC
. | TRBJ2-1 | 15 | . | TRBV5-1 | CASSLGLGSYSEQFF | TGCGCCAGCAGCTTGGGACTGGGGTCCTACAGTGAGCAGTTCTTC
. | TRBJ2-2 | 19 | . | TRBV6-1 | CASSGTLPGGAANTEELFF | TGTGCCAGCAGTGGAACCCTTCCCGGGGGCGCCGCGAACACCGAGGAGTTGTTTTTT
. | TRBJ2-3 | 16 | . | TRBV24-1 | CATSDFRGTGADTHYF | TGTGCCACCAGTGATTTCCGAGGGACGGGGGCAGATACGCACTATTTT
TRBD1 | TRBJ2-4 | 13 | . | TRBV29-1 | CSVKEGAKNIHYF | TGCAGCGTTAAAGAGGGGGCGAAAAACATTCACTACTTC
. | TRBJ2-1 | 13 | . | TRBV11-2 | CASSLGSYNELFF | TGTGCCAGCAGCTTAGGCTCCTACAATGAGTTGTTCTTC
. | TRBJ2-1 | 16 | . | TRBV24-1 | CATARRDSYYWHEQFF | TGTGCCACCGCCAGGAGGGACAGCTATTATTGGCATGAGCAGTTCTTC
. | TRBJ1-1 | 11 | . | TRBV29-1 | CSVEWSSEAFF | TGCAGCGTTGAGTGGTCGTCTGAAGCTTTCTTT
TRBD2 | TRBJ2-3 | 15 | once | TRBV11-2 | CASRLEAGGTDTQYF | TGTGCCAGCAGACTAGAGGCGGGAGGCACAGATACGCAGTATTTT
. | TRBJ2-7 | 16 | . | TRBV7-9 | CANSQTTGFKTYEQYF | TGTGCCAACAGCCAAACCACGGGATTTAAAACCTACGAGCAGTATTTC
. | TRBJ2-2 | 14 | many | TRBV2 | CASSELGYTGELFF | TGTGCCAGCAGTGAGCTGGGGTACACCGGGGAGCTGTTTTTT
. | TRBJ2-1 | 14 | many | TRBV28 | CASSLSLAGNEQFF | TGTGCCAGCAGTTTATCCCTAGCTGGGAATGAGCAGTTCTTC
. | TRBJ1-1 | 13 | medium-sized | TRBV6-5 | CASSLSTGTEAFF | TGTGCCAGCAGTTTAAGTACAGGCACTGAAGCTTTCTTT
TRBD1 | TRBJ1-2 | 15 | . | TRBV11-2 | CASRRRGRGEYGYTF | TGTGCTAGCCGCCGCAGGGGGCGCGGGGAATATGGCTACACCTTC
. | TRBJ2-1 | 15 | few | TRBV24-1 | CATRGKDNTYNEQLF | TGTGCCACCAGGGGGAAGGACAACACCTACAATGAGCAGCTCTTC
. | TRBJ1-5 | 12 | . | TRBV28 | CASSISGTGQHF | TGTGCCAGCAGTATCTCCGGGACGGGCCAGCACTTT
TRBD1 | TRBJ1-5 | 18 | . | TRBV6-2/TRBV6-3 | CASGYSGQGNPGNQPQRF | TGCGCCAGCGGTTACTCAGGACAGGGGAATCCGGGCAATCAGCCCCAGCGTTTT
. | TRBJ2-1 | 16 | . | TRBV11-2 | CASSLSLDGTYNGQFF | TGCGCCAGCAGCTTAAGCCTGGACGGGACCTACAATGGGCAGTTCTTC
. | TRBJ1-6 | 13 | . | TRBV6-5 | CASRRGEYSPLHF | TGTGCGAGCAGAAGAGGGGAGTATTCACCCCTACACTTT
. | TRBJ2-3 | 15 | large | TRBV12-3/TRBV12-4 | CASSFPPPSTDTQYF | TGTGCCAGCAGTTTTCCCCCTCCTAGCACAGATACGCAGTATTTT
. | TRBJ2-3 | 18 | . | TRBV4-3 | CASSQSVCLGDPDDTQCF | TGTGCCAGCAGCCAGTCGGTCTGCCTGGGTGATCCCGATGATACGCAGTGTTTT
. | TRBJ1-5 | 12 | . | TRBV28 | CASSVSGTSQHF | TGCGCCAGCAGTGTCTCAGGGACAAGCCAGCATTTT